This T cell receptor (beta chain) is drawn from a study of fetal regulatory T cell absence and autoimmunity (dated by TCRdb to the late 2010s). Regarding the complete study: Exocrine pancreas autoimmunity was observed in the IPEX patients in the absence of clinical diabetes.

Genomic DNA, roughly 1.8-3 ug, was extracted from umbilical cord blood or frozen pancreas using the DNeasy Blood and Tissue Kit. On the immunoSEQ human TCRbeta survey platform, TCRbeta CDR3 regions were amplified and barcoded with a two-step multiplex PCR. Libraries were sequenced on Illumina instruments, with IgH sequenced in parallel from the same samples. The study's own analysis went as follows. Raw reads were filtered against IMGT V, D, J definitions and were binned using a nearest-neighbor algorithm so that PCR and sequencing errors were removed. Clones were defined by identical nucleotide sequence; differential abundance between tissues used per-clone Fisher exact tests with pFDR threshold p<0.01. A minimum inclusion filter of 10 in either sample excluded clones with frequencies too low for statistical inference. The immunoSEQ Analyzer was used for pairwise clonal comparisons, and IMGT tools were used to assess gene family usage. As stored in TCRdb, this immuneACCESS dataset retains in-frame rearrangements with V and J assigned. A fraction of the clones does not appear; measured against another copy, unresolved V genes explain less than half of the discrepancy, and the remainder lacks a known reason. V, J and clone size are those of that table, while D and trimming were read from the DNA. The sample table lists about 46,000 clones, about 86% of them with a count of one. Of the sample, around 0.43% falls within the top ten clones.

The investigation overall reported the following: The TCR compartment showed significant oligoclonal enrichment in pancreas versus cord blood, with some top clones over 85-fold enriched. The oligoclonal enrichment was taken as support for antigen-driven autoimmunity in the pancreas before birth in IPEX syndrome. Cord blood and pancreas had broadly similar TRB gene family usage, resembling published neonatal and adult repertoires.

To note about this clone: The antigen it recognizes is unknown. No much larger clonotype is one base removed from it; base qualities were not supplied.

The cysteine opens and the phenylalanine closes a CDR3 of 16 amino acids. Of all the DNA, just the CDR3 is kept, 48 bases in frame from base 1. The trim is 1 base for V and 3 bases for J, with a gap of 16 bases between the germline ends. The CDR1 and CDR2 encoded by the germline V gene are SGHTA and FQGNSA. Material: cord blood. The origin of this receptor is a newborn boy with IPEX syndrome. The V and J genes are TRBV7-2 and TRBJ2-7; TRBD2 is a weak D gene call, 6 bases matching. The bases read TGTGCCAGCAGCTTAGGGCAGGTAGCGGTTAACTACGAGCAGTACTTC. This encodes CASSLGQVAVNYEQYF.